This is a list of T cell receptor beta chains from one sample in a study of shared clonotypes between healthy human individuals. Assay: immunoSEQ multiplex PCR; the TCRdb copy retains only in-frame clones and omits some. The table records millions of clones, about 92% of them present only once. Sequences were obtained from naive CD4+ T cells sorted from blood. The origin of the receptors is a man younger than 30 in good health. Each CDR3 is given with its conserved first and last residue. A D gene is named only where the DNA matches it firmly. The listing skips clone size in some rows; elsewhere it reads once, few, many or a size class.

V gene,J gene,D gene,clone size,CDR3 protein,CDR3 DNA
TRBV18,TRBJ2-7,NA,NA,CASSLAGTGTYEQYF,TGTGCCAGCTCACTCGCCGGGACGGGGACCTACGAGCAGTACTTC
TRBV19,TRBJ2-6,NA,NA,CASSNRQLSGANVLTF,TGTGCCAGTAGTAATCGACAGCTATCTGGGGCCAACGTCCTGACTTTC
TRBV18,TRBJ1-1,NA,NA,CASSPGGNTEAFF,TGTGCCAGCTCCCCGGGGGGGAACACTGAAGCTTTCTTT
TRBV10-3,TRBJ2-7,TRBD1,NA,CAISDRTGTHQWEQYF,TGTGCCATCAGTGATAGGACAGGTACCCACCAGTGGGAGCAGTACTTC
TRBV5-4,TRBJ2-3,NA,NA,CASSLSTDTQYF,TGTGCCAGCAGCTTATCCACAGATACGCAGTATTTT
TRBV6-5,TRBJ1-2,NA,NA,CASSYGGARGYTF,TGTGCCAGCAGTTACGGAGGGGCCAGGGGCTACACCTTC
TRBV30,TRBJ2-7,NA,NA,CAWRGGSYEQYF,TGTGCCTGGAGGGGTGGATCCTACGAGCAGTACTTC
TRBV5-1,TRBJ1-1,NA,NA,CASSLSGQSNTEAFF,TGCGCCAGCAGCTTAAGCGGGCAGTCGAACACTGAAGCTTTCTTT
TRBV4-1,TRBJ1-3,TRBD1,NA,CASSLVPTGGNTIYF,TGCGCCAGCAGCCTAGTTCCGACAGGGGGAAACACCATATATTTT
TRBV2,TRBJ1-4,NA,NA,CASEDPPREEKLFF,TGTGCCAGCGAAGACCCACCGAGGGAGGAAAAACTGTTTTTT
TRBV18,TRBJ2-7,NA,NA,CASSTAKDGSYEQYF,TGTGCCAGCTCAACAGCCAAGGACGGCTCCTACGAGCAGTACTTC
TRBV5-4,TRBJ2-5,NA,once,CASSLGGYQETQYF,TGTGCCAGCAGCTTGGGTGGATACCAAGAGACCCAGTACTTC
TRBV2,TRBJ2-5,NA,NA,CASSVRGGETQYF,TGTGCCAGCAGTGTGAGAGGGGGAGAGACCCAGTACTTC
TRBV7-2,TRBJ2-1,NA,NA,CASSLSGGGFNEQFF,TGTGCCAGCAGCCTAAGCGGAGGTGGTTTCAATGAGCAGTTCTTC
TRBV18,TRBJ2-1,TRBD2,NA,CASSLGTSGIGEQFF,TGTGCCAGCTCTCTCGGGACTAGCGGGATAGGTGAGCAGTTCTTC
TRBV6-1,TRBJ1-2,TRBD1,NA,CASSEYRGGSYGYTF,TGTGCCAGCAGTGAATACAGGGGAGGAAGCTATGGCTACACCTTC
TRBV4-3,TRBJ2-3,TRBD2,once,CASSQGAGGSRTDTQYF,TGCGCCAGCAGCCAAGGGGCGGGAGGGTCCCGCACAGATACGCAGTATTTT
TRBV7-9,TRBJ1-5,NA,once,CASSLEGQGNQPQHF,TGTGCCAGCAGCTTAGAAGGGCAGGGGAATCAGCCCCAGCATTTT
TRBV30,TRBJ1-6,NA,NA,CAWTVLGGADNSPLHF,TGTGCCTGGACCGTACTCGGGGGCGCGGATAATTCACCCCTCCACTTT
TRBV5-1,TRBJ2-5,NA,NA,CASSPTRGQETQYF,TGCGCCAGCAGCCCAACACGGGGCCAAGAGACCCAGTACTTC
TRBV5-1,TRBJ1-6,TRBD1,few,CASSSSGTDGSPLHF,TGCGCCAGCAGCTCCTCCGGGACAGATGGTTCACCCCTCCACTTT
TRBV5-6,TRBJ2-7,NA,NA,CASSPQGTTYEQYF,TGTGCCAGCAGCCCCCAGGGGACCACCTACGAGCAGTACTTC
TRBV6-5,TRBJ1-4,TRBD1,NA,CASSTGTGAAGLFF,TGTGCCAGTTCGACCGGGACAGGGGCTGCCGGGCTGTTTTTT
TRBV4-1,TRBJ2-1,NA,NA,CASSPLAGGGNEQFF,TGCGCCAGCAGCCCGCTGGCCGGGGGTGGCAATGAGCAGTTCTTC
TRBV5-1,TRBJ2-2,NA,NA,CASSPGHYGELFF,TGCGCCAGCAGCCCGGGACATTACGGGGAGCTGTTTTTT
TRBV7-2,TRBJ1-1,NA,NA,CASSLGTEAFF,TGTGCCAGCAGCCTGGGGACTGAAGCTTTCTTT